The entry below gives a single T cell receptor beta chain sequence along with its context. Its antigen is unidentified. CDR3 length: 15 amino acids. Trimming cost V 5 bases and J 6 bases, with 16 bases left between them. Germline values: CDR1 SGHAT, CDR2 FQNNGV. This was the immunoSEQ v3.0 assay at survey level. Some clones are missing from TCRdb's copy, which holds only in-frame ones; the method was immunoSEQ multiplex PCR. This table has 25,000 to 40,000 clones, 95% to 98% appearing once. The data derive from a study of long-term antiretroviral therapy in people with HIV. As for the study in general: Initial samples were collected about a decade before the 2015 immediate-ART recommendation.

Study-wide findings and caveats: Researchers lacked any data on ART adherence, viral resistance or therapy changes. Diversity rose after ART but stayed below transplant donor controls. Collection of the blood, which took place between about 2003 and 2018, possibly occurred under older ART regimens.

The specimen comprised unsorted PBMCs, sampled 7.6 years after starting antiretroviral therapy. This chain links TRBV11-2 with TRBJ2-2; TRBD2 might be the D (5 bases). This TCR was recovered from a man aged 25 to 45 with HIV. CDR3 residues: CASSGQRKRAGELFF. The CDR3 coding sequence is TGTGCCAGCAGCGGCCAGCGGAAGAGGGCCGGGGAGCTGTTTTTT.